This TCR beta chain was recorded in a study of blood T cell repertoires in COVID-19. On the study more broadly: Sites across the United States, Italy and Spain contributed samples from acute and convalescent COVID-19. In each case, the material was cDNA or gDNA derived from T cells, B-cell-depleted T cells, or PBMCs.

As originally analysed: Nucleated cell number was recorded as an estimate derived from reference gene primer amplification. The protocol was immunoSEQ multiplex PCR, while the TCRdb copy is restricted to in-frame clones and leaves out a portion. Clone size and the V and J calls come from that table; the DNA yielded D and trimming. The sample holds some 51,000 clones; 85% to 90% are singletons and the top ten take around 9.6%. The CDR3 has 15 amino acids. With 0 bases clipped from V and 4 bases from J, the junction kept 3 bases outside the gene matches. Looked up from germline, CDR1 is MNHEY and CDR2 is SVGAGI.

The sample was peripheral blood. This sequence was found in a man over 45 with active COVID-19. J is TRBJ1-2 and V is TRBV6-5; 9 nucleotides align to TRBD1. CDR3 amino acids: CASSYSGTGIYGYTF. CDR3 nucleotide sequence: TGTGCCAGCAGTTACTCCGGGACAGGGATCTATGGCTACACCTTC.